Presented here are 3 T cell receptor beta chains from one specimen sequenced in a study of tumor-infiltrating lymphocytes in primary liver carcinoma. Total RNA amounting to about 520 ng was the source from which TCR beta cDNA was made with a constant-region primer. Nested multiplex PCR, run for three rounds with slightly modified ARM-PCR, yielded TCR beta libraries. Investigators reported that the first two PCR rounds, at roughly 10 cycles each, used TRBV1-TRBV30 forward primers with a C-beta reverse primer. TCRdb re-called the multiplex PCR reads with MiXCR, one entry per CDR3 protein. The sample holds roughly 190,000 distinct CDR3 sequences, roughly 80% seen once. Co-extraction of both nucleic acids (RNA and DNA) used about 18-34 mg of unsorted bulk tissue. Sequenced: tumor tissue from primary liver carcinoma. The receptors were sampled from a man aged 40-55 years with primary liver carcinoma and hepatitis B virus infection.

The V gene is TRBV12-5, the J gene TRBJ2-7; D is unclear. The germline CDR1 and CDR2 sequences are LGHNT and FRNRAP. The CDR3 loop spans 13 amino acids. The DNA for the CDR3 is TGTACCAGTGAGAGGACCGGTTTCTACGAGCAGTACTTC. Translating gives CTSERTGFYEQYF.

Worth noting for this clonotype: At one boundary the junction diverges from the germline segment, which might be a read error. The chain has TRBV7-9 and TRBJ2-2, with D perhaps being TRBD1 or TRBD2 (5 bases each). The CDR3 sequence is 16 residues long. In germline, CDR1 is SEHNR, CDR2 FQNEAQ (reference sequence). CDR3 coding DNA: TGTACCAGTAGTTTAGTTCTTCAGGGTTGGACCGGGGAGCTGCTTTTT. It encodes CTSSLVLQGWTGELLF.

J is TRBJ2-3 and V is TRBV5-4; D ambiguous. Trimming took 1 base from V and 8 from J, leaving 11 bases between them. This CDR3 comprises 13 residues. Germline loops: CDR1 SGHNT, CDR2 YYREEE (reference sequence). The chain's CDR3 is CASSLRSTGTQYF. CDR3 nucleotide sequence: TGTGCCAGCAGCTTGAGGAGCACGGGTACGCAGTATTTT.